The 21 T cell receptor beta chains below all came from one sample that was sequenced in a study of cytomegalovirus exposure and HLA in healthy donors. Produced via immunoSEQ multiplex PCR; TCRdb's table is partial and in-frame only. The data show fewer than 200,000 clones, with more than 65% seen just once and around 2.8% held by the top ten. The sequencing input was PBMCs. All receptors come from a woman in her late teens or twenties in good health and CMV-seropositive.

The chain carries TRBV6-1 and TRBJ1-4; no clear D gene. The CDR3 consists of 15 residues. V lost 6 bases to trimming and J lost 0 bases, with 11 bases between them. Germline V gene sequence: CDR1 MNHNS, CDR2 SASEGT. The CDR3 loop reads CASRAGGATNEKLFF. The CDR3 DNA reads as TGTGCCAGCAGAGCCGGCGGGGCAACTAATGAAAAACTGTTTTTT.

As DNA, the CDR3 is TGTGCCAGTAGTCCTGGGGCGGGACTCTCCTTTGTCGATGAGCAGTTCTTC. Translated: CASSPGAGLSFVDEQFF. The chain has TRBV19 and TRBJ2-1; weak D call: TRBD2 (6 bases). Germline V gene data show CDR1 as LNHDA and CDR2 as SQIVND (reference sequence). With 5 bases removed from V and 8 bases from J, the gap between germline ends came to 25 bases. This CDR3 is 17 amino acids long. The variable domain in full, with the rest retrieved from reference TRBV19 and TRBJ2-1, is DGGITQSPKYLFRKEGQNVTLSCEQNLNHDAMYWYRQDPGQGLRLIYYSQIVNDFQKGDIAEGYSVSREKKESFPLTVTSAQKNPTAFYLCASSPGAGLSFVDEQFFGPGTRLTVL.

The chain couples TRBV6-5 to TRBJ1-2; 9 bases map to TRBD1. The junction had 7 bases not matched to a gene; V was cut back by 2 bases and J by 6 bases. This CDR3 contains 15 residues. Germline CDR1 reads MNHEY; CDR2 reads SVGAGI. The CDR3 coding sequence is TGTGCCAGCAGTTACCTGACAGGGGGTATGGATGGCTACACCTTC. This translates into CASSYLTGGMDGYTF.

The CDR3, as DNA: TGTGCCAGCAGCATAAGCCTAGCGGATGAGCAGTTCTTC. Its translation: CASSISLADEQFF. This rearrangement joins TRBV5-4 to TRBJ2-1; 7 bases are shared with TRBD2. In germline, CDR1 is SGHNT, CDR2 YYREEE (reference sequence). The CDR3 has 13 residues. V lost 4 bases to trimming and J lost 8 bases; unmatched junction nucleotides: 6.

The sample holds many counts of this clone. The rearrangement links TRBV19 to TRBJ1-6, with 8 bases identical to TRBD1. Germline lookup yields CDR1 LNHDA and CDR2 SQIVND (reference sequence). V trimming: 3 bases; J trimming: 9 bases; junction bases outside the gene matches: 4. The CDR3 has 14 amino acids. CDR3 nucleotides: TGTGCCAGTAGTATCCAGGGGGCAGGTTCACCCCTCCACTTT. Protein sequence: CASSIQGAGSPLHF.

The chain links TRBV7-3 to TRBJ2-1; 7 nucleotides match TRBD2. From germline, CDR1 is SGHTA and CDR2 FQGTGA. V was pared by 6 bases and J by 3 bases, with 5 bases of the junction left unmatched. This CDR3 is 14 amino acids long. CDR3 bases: TGTGCCAGCAGTTCAGCGGGGCTCTACAATGAGCAGTTCTTC. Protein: CASSSAGLYNEQFF.

This CDR3 is CASSLWARSTEAFF. The CDR3 DNA is TGTGCCAGCAGCTTGTGGGCCAGGTCCACTGAAGCTTTCTTT. The rearrangement uses TRBV5-6 and TRBJ1-1; D uncertain. The CDR3 runs to 14 residues. Trimming took off 1 base at V and 4 bases at J, with 11 bases between the two ends. Germline V gives CDR1 SGHDT, CDR2 YYEEEE.

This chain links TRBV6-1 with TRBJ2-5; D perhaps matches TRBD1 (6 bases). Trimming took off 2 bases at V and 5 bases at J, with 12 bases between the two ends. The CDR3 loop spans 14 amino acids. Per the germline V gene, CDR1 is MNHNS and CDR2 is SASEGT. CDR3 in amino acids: CASSELTGSETQYF. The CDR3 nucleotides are TGTGCCAGCAGTGAACTCACAGGGTCGGAGACCCAGTACTTC.

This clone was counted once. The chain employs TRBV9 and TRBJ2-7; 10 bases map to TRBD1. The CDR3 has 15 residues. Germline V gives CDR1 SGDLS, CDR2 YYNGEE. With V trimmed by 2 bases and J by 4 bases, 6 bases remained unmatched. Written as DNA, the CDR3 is TGTGCCAGCAGCGTTGGACAGGGGGAGGGATACGAGCAGTACTTC. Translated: CASSVGQGEGYEQYF.

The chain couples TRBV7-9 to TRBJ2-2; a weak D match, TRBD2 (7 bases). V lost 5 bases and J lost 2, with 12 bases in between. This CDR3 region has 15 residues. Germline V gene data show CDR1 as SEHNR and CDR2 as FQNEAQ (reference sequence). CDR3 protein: CASSRAGANTGELFF. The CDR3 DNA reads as TGTGCCAGCAGCCGTGCGGGGGCCAACACCGGGGAGCTGTTTTTT.

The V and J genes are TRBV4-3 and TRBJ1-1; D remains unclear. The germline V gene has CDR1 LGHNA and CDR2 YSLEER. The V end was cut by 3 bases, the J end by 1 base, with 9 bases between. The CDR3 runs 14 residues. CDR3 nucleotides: TGCGCCAGCAGCCAGACAACAGAGAACACTGAAGCTTTCTTT. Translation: CASSQTTENTEAFF.

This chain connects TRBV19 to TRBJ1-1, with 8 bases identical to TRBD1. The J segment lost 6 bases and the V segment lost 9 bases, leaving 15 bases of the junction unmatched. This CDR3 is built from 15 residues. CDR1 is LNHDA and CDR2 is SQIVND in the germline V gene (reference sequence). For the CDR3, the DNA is TGTGCCAGCTACTCCCCAGGGGGCTTAGGTTCTGAAGCTTTCTTT. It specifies CASYSPGGLGSEAFF.

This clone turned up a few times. The DNA for the CDR3 is TGTGCCAGCACCACGGACTTGCGGCAGTTCTTC. Amino acid sequence: CASTTDLRQFF. The chain combines TRBV7-9 with TRBJ2-1; possible D gene TRBD2, 5 bases. CDR1 and CDR2 (germline): SEHNR, FQNEAQ (reference sequence). V dropped 7 bases and J dropped 12 bases, with 13 bases sitting between them. The CDR3 has 11 amino acids.

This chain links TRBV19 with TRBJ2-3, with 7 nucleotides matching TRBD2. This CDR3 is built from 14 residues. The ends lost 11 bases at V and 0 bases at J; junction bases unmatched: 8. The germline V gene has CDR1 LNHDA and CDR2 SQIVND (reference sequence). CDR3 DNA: TGTGCCTGCTCAAGGGGAGGGAGCACAGATACGCAGTATTTT. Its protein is CACSRGGSTDTQYF.

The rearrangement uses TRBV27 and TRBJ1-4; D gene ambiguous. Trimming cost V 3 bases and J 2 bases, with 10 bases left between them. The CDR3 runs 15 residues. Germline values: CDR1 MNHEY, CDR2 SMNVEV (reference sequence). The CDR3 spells CASSLKPGTNEKLFF. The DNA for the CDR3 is TGTGCCAGCAGTTTGAAGCCCGGGACTAATGAAAAACTGTTTTTT.

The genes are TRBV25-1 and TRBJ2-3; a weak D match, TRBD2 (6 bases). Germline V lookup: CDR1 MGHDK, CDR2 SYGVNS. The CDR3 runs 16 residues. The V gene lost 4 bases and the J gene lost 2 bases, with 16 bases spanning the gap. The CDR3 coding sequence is TGTGCCAGCAGTGGGCGGGGCAGACGGGTCACAGATACGCAGTATTTT. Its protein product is CASSGRGRRVTDTQYF.

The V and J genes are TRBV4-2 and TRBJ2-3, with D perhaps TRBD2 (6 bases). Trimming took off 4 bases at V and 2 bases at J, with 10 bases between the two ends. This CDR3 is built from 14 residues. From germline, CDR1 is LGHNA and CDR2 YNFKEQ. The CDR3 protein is CASSPRETTDTQYF. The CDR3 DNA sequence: TGTGCCAGCAGCCCACGGGAGACCACAGATACGCAGTATTTT.

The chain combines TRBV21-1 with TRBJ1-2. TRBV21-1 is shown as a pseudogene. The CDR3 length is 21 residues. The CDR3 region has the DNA TGTGCCAGCAGCAAAGTTCGCATGGGGTCCAGGGAGGAGGGTGCTAACTATGGCTACACCTTC. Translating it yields CASSKVRMGSREEGANYGYTF.

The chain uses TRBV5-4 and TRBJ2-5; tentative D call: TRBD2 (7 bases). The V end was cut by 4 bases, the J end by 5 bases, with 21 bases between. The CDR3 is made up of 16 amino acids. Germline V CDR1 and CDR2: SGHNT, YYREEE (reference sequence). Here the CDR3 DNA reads TGTGCCAGCAGCCTGGAAGGGGGGGGTAGGTCGGAGACCCAGTACTTC. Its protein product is CASSLEGGGRSETQYF.

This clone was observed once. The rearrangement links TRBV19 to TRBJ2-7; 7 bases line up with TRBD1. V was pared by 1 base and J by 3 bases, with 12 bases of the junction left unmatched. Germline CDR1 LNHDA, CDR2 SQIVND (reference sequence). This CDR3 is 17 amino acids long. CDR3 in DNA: TGTGCCAGTAGTATAGCGAGCCAGGGGGTGCTGAACTACGAGCAGTACTTC. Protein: CASSIASQGVLNYEQYF.

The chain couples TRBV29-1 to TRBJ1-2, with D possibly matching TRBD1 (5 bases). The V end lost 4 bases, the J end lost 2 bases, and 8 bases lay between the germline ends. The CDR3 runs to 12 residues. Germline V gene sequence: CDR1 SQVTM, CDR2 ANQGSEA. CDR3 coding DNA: TGCAGCGTTGGCGGGGCCAACTATGGCTACACCTTC. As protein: CSVGGANYGYTF.